This T cell receptor (beta chain) is from a study of T cells after yellow fever vaccination. There are 15 residues in the CDR3. V was trimmed by 3 bases and J by 4 bases, leaving 18 bases between them. Germline CDR1 is DFQATT and CDR2 is SNEGSKA (reference sequence). TCRdb used MiXCR to reprocess the 5' RACE reads, holding one entry per CDR3 protein. The table lists some 390,000 distinct CDR3 sequences, roughly a sixth of them singletons. This clonotype showed up just a few times. This rearrangement joins TRBV20-1 to TRBJ1-1; the D is unclear. The sequence came from a man younger than 35 who received the YFV17D yellow fever vaccine. The material sequenced was PBMCs, taken before the yellow fever booster vaccination. The CDR3 loop is CSARDFVGVLTEAFF. The CDR3 bases are TGCAGTGCTAGGGATTTCGTCGGGGTTCTCACTGAAGCTTTCTTT.